These 32 T cell receptor beta chains originate from one sample sequenced in a study of shared clonotypes between healthy human individuals (dated by TCRdb to about 2020). The receptor library was made with the immunoSEQ multiplex PCR assay. The table comes from immuneACCESS by way of TCRdb, which keeps in-frame sequences with V and J called. Part of the clones is missing from these tables; in studies checked, under half for an unresolved V gene and the rest for unknown reasons. For this sample there are fewer than 400,000 clones; under 80% appear just once. In total, the top ten clones hold 10% of the sample. Sequencing was carried out using memory CD4+ T cells sorted from blood. Read against the paper, the sample's cell subset or site label means: CD45RA-negative fraction. These receptors all stem from a man aged 25 to 40 in good health.

The chain has TRBV5-1 and TRBJ2-2; 7 bases are a match to TRBD2. CDR3 size: 15 residues. J gave up 7 bases and V 4 bases, and 10 bases lay outside the gene matches. Germline V gene sequence: CDR1 SGHRS, CDR2 YFSETQ. CDR3 region: CASSGVERDYGELFF. The CDR3 nucleotides read TGCGCCAGCAGCGGGGTGGAGCGGGACTACGGGGAGCTGTTTTTT.

V usage is TRBV2 and J usage is TRBJ1-4; TRBD1 matches 10 bases. Looked up from germline, CDR1 is SNHLY and CDR2 is FYNNEI. The CDR3 spans 14 residues. J gave up 6 bases and V 6 bases, and 4 bases lay outside the gene matches. CDR3 DNA sequence: TGTGCCAGCAGAGCCGGGACAGGGGATGAAAAACTGTTTTTT. Its translation: CASRAGTGDEKLFF.

The chain is built from TRBV5-1 and TRBJ1-4; D unresolved. Germline CDR1 reads SGHRS; CDR2 reads YFSETQ. Trimming took off 5 bases at V and 4 bases at J, with 9 bases between the two ends. The CDR3 has 13 residues. The CDR3 region is CASRGQVNEKLFF. The CDR3 DNA reads as TGCGCCAGCAGGGGTCAGGTTAATGAAAAACTGTTTTTT.

V gene TRBV29-1 combines with J gene TRBJ2-3; D remains unclear. Trimming removed 7 bases from V and 0 bases from J, with 14 bases in between. This CDR3 has 14 residues. CDR1 and CDR2 from the germline V gene are SQVTM and ANQGSEA. The CDR3, as DNA: TGCAGCGCGCCCCTCGGGCATAGCACAGATACGCAGTATTTT. Translated: CSAPLGHSTDTQYF.

The rearrangement joins TRBV7-2 to TRBJ2-2; D is ambiguous. The V end lost 5 bases, the J end lost 1 base, and 2 bases lay between the germline ends. Germline V lookup: CDR1 SGHTA, CDR2 FQGNSA. The CDR3 extends over 12 amino acids. The CDR3 region has the DNA TGTGCCAGCAGCATGAACACCGGGGAGCTGTTTTTT. It specifies CASSMNTGELFF.

CDR3 nucleotide sequence: TGTGCCATCAGTGCTGGGACAGGGGGGTCCGGGGAGCTGTTTTTT. Translated, it gives CAISAGTGGSGELFF. This chain links TRBV10-3 with TRBJ2-2; 11 positions match TRBD1. CDR1 and CDR2 from the germline V gene are ENHRY and SYGVKD. The junction had 4 bases not matched to a gene; V was cut back by 4 bases and J by 6 bases. The CDR3 sequence is 15 residues long.

This clone came up a few times. CDR3 sequence: CASSSGGQGNTIYF. In DNA, the CDR3 is TGTGCCAGCAGCTCAGGGGGCCAAGGAAACACCATATATTTT. The rearrangement links TRBV7-7 to TRBJ1-3; TRBD1 matches at 8 bases. The CDR3 has 14 residues. The junction had 3 bases not matched to a gene; V was cut back by 4 bases and J by 4 bases. The germline V gene has CDR1 SSHAT and CDR2 FNYEAQ (reference sequence).

J is TRBJ1-5 and V is TRBV18; tentatively, D is TRBD1 (5 bases). This CDR3 spans 15 amino acids. V dropped 3 bases and J dropped 1 base, with 10 bases sitting between them. The germline CDR1 and CDR2 sequences are KGHSH and LQKENI. CDR3 loop: CASSPEGRSNQPQHF. The CDR3 region has the DNA TGTGCCAGCTCACCGGAGGGACGGAGCAATCAGCCCCAGCATTTT.

J is TRBJ2-2 and V is TRBV4-3, with D possibly matching TRBD2 (5 bases). The CDR3 length is 15 residues. CDR1 LGHNA and CDR2 YSLEER come from the germline V gene. V dropped 3 bases and J dropped 4 bases, with 12 bases sitting between them. CDR3 region: CASSHSQAGTGELFF. The DNA of the CDR3 is TGCGCCAGCAGCCATTCCCAGGCGGGCACCGGGGAGCTGTTTTTT.

The chain joins TRBV6-1 to TRBJ2-1; TRBD1 matches 8 bases. Germline CDR1 MNHNS, CDR2 SASEGT. The CDR3 runs 15 residues. The V segment lost 5 bases and the J segment 3 bases; nucleotides outside the gene matches: 6. CDR3 nucleotides: TGTGCCAGCAGTTCCGACAGGGGCCACTACAATGAGCAGTTCTTC. Translation: CASSSDRGHYNEQFF.

DNA for the CDR3: TGCGCCACCTCCCGTGGGCAGATTAGCTCCTACAATGAGCAGTTCTTC. Its protein product is CATSRGQISSYNEQFF. The V and J genes are TRBV5-1 and TRBJ2-1; no firm D call. The germline CDR1 and CDR2 sequences are SGHRS and YFSETQ. Deletions cut 9 bases from V and 0 bases from J, with 19 bases between. The CDR3 covers 16 residues.

The chain employs TRBV20-1 and TRBJ2-2; D unclear. Germline lookup yields CDR1 DFQATT and CDR2 SNEGSKA (reference sequence). Trimming cost V 6 bases and J 8 bases, with 7 bases left between them. This CDR3 has 10 amino acids. The CDR3 nucleotides read TGCAGTGCGCAGAGGGGGGAGCTGTTTTTT. It translates to CSAQRGELFF.

The CDR3: CASRVGFTNTEAFF. In nucleotides, the CDR3 is TGTGCCAGCAGGGTAGGGTTTACCAACACTGAAGCTTTCTTT. The J gene is TRBJ1-1, the V gene TRBV27; unclear D gene. Trimming shortened V by 6 bases and J by 2 bases, and 13 bases separated the two germline ends. This CDR3 has 14 residues. Germline values: CDR1 MNHEY, CDR2 SMNVEV (reference sequence).

This clone was detected only a few times. The chain carries TRBV19 and TRBJ2-3; no firm D call. CDR1 is LNHDA and CDR2 is SQIVND in the germline V gene (reference sequence). The CDR3 contains 14 residues. Deletions cut 1 base from V and 6 bases from J, with 11 bases between. DNA for the CDR3: TGTGCCAGTAGTATAGGAGGCCTCGGGGATACGCAGTATTTT. Protein sequence: CASSIGGLGDTQYF. Full variable domain (remainder filled in from reference TRBV19 and TRBJ2-3): DGGITQSPKYLFRKEGQNVTLSCEQNLNHDAMYWYRQDPGQGLRLIYYSQIVNDFQKGDIAEGYSVSREKKESFPLTVTSAQKNPTAFYLCASSIGGLGDTQYFGPGTRLTVL.

The chain carries TRBV9 and TRBJ2-2, with TRBD2 matching 9 bases. Germline assignment: CDR1 SGDLS and CDR2 YYNGEE. The length of the CDR3 is 16 residues. The junction had 4 bases not matched to a gene; V was cut back by 0 bases and J by 4 bases. CDR3 sequence reads: CASSVVGLALTGELFF. The CDR3 DNA reads as TGTGCCAGCAGCGTAGTCGGACTAGCGCTCACCGGGGAGCTGTTTTTT.

This sequence joins TRBV30 and TRBJ2-7; D is possibly TRBD2 (6 bases). Trimming removed 3 bases at V and 5 bases at J, with 17 bases between. Germline V gives CDR1 GTSNPN, CDR2 SVGIG (reference sequence). There are 14 residues in the CDR3. Written as DNA, the CDR3 is TGTGCCTGGAGAACGGATGGAGGGTGGAACGAGCAGTACTTC. Translation gives CAWRTDGGWNEQYF.

This chain joins TRBV18 and TRBJ2-1, with 11 nucleotides matching TRBD2. Germline CDR1 is KGHSH and CDR2 is LQKENI. There are 15 residues in the CDR3. V was pared by 6 bases and J by 7 bases, with 8 bases of the junction left unmatched. The CDR3: CASSPIAGGPNEQFF. CDR3 coding DNA: TGTGCCAGCTCGCCTATAGCGGGAGGGCCGAATGAGCAGTTCTTC.

The V gene is TRBV7-9, the J gene TRBJ1-6, with 8 bases aligning to TRBD1. Unmatched junction bases numbered 15, after V lost 4 bases and J lost 7 bases. This CDR3 is 18 amino acids long. Looked up from germline, CDR1 is SEHNR and CDR2 is FQNEAQ (reference sequence). CDR3 region: CASSSTIQSGTGNSPLHF. The DNA of the CDR3 is TGTGCCAGCAGCTCCACGATCCAGAGTGGGACAGGCAATTCACCCCTCCACTTT.

CDR3 region: CSTPRTDTQYF. The CDR3 DNA sequence: TGCAGTACACCAAGGACAGATACGCAGTATTTT. The chain links TRBV20-1 to TRBJ2-3; D gene unclear. The CDR3 sequence is 11 residues long. Trimming took off 8 bases at V and 3 bases at J, with 9 bases between the two ends. Germline V gene lookup returns CDR1 DFQATT and CDR2 SNEGSKA (reference sequence).

This chain links TRBV6-4 with TRBJ2-3; the D is unclear. Germline V CDR1 and CDR2: MRHNA, SNTAGT. V was cut by 6 bases and J by 4 bases, with 14 bases left in between. The CDR3 spans 14 residues. This CDR3 reads CASRDPTPADTQYF. In DNA, the CDR3 is TGTGCCAGCAGGGACCCGACCCCGGCAGATACGCAGTATTTT.

This chain uses TRBV7-9 with TRBJ2-3; D is ambiguous. Germline CDR1 SEHNR, CDR2 FQNEAQ (reference sequence). V lost 2 bases to trimming and J lost 6 bases, with 3 bases between them. The CDR3 is 11 amino acids. The DNA for the CDR3 is TGTGCCAGCAGCTTACTGGATACGCAGTATTTT. Protein: CASSLLDTQYF.

This chain uses TRBV27 with TRBJ2-7; maybe TRBD1 (7 bases). Germline V gene lookup returns CDR1 MNHEY and CDR2 SMNVEV (reference sequence). The germline V and J ends were trimmed by 3 bases and 1 base, with 19 bases remaining between them. This CDR3 comprises 17 residues. CDR3 amino acids: CASSLKSTTGRSYEQYF. As DNA, the CDR3 is TGTGCCAGCAGTTTGAAAAGCACGACAGGGAGGTCCTACGAGCAGTACTTC.

This clone was detected only a few times. V is TRBV6-1 and J is TRBJ1-5; unclear D gene. The CDR3 spans 14 residues. Per the germline V gene, CDR1 is MNHNS and CDR2 is SASEGT. V dropped 2 bases and J dropped 2 bases, with 7 bases sitting between them. The CDR3 DNA reads as TGTGCCAGCAGTGAAAGCATAGGCAATCAGCCCCAGCATTTT. Protein: CASSESIGNQPQHF.

Concerning this clone: The sample holds other DNA sequences that translate to the same CDR3. The V and J genes are TRBV7-2 and TRBJ2-7; 9 nucleotides match TRBD2. The germline gives CDR1 SGHTA, CDR2 FQGNSA. The J segment lost 4 bases and the V segment lost 3 bases, leaving 4 bases of the junction unmatched. CDR3 length: 14 amino acids. CDR3 protein: CASSLGGRGYEQYF. The CDR3, as DNA: TGTGCCAGCAGCTTGGGCGGGAGGGGATACGAGCAGTACTTC.

This clone was seen a few times. V is TRBV19 and J is TRBJ2-2; weak D call: TRBD1 (5 bases). The V and J ends lost 1 base and 0 bases respectively, with 9 bases between them. There are 16 residues in the CDR3. Germline-derived CDR1 and CDR2 are LNHDA and SQIVND (reference sequence). CDR3: CASSIGPGTNTGELFF. DNA for the CDR3: TGTGCCAGTAGTATAGGGCCAGGGACGAACACCGGGGAGCTGTTTTTT.

CDR3 amino acids: CASSWAGSGRGETQYF. Written as DNA, the CDR3 is TGCGCCAGCAGCTGGGCCGGGAGCGGGAGGGGCGAGACCCAGTACTTC. The genes are TRBV23-1 and TRBJ2-5, with TRBD2 identical over 10 bases. TRBV23-1 is an ORF, and what it does is uncertain. CDR3 size: 16 residues. Unmatched junction bases numbered 12, after V lost 6 bases and J lost 5 bases.

This clone showed up just a few times. V gene TRBV7-9 combines with J gene TRBJ1-5; 10 positions agree with TRBD1. The CDR3 consists of 13 residues. Germline V gene sequence: CDR1 SEHNR, CDR2 FQNEAQ (reference sequence). The trim removed 8 bases at V and 6 bases at J, leaving 4 bases unmatched. The DNA of the CDR3 is TGTGCCAGCGGGACAGGGGTTGGTCAGCCCCAGCATTTT. Residues: CASGTGVGQPQHF.

The chain recombines TRBV10-3 with TRBJ2-3; no definite D call. Germline lookup yields CDR1 ENHRY and CDR2 SYGVKD. Trimming took 2 bases from V and 5 from J, leaving 8 bases between them. The CDR3 spans 13 residues. The chain's CDR3 is CAISEQFVDTQYF. CDR3 nucleotides: TGTGCCATCAGTGAGCAGTTCGTAGATACGCAGTATTTT.

The chain carries TRBV2 and TRBJ1-1, with TRBD1 matching over 8 bases. After removal of 4 bases from V and 4 bases from J, the junction contained 2 bases not matched to a gene. The CDR3 length is 13 residues. Germline CDR1 SNHLY, CDR2 FYNNEI. CDR3 residues: CASSVGTGTEAFF. In DNA form, the CDR3 reads TGTGCCAGCAGTGTCGGGACAGGCACTGAAGCTTTCTTT.

The V and J genes are TRBV6-6 and TRBJ2-7; possible D gene TRBD2, 5 bases. Germline values: CDR1 MNHNY, CDR2 SVGAGI (reference sequence). Trimming shortened V by 5 bases and J by 2 bases, and 13 bases separated the two germline ends. The length of the CDR3 is 14 residues. CDR3 sequence reads: CASSDPGRTYEQYF. DNA for the CDR3: TGTGCCAGCAGTGACCCGGGAAGAACCTACGAGCAGTACTTC.

V is TRBV15 and J is TRBJ2-1, with 14 nucleotides matching TRBD2. V was clipped by 3 bases and J by 4 bases; unmatched bases: 8. The CDR3 runs to 18 residues. Germline loops: CDR1 LNHNV, CDR2 YYDKDF (reference sequence). The CDR3: CATSSLTGTSGSYNEQFF. DNA of the CDR3: TGTGCCACCAGCAGTTTGACCGGGACTAGCGGGAGTTACAATGAGCAGTTCTTC. The full variable domain, in which reference TRBV15 and TRBJ2-1 provide the parts outside the CDR3, is DAMVIQNPRYQVTQFGKPVTLSCSQTLNHNVMYWYQQKSSQAPKLLFHYYDKDFNNEADTPDNFQSRRPNTSFCFLDIRSPGLGDTAMYLCATSSLTGTSGSYNEQFFGPGTRLTVL.

The V and J genes are TRBV6-1 and TRBJ2-6; D gene uncertain. CDR3 length equals 11 residues. The V end was cut by 7 bases, the J end by 9 bases, with 7 bases between. Per the germline V gene, CDR1 is MNHNS and CDR2 is SASEGT. Here the CDR3 reads CASNGINVLTF. Here the CDR3 DNA reads TGTGCCAGCAATGGAATCAACGTCCTGACTTTC.